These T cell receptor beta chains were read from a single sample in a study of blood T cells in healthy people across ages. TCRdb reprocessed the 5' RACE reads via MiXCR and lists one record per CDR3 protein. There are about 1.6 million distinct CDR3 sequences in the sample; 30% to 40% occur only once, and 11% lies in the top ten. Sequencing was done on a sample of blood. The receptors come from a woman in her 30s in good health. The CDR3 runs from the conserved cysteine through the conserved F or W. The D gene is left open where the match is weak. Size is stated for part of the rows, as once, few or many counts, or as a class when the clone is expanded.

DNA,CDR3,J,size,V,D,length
TGTGCCAGCAGTGATGGATTCACAGAGAGTCAGCCCCAGCATTTT,CASSDGFTESQPQHF,TRBJ1-5,once,TRBV2,NA,15
TGTGCCACCAGCAGAGATCTGACAGGGGGCTTCAATGAGCAGTTCTTC,CATSRDLTGGFNEQFF,TRBJ2-1,NA,TRBV15,TRBD1,16
TGTGCCAGCAGACGGTCCGACAGGAGCTCCTACGAGCAGTACTTC,CASRRSDRSSYEQYF,TRBJ2-7,few,TRBV6-1,NA,15
TGTGCCAGCAGCTTAACGCGGGAGGGGGTCCTGAGCGAGCAGTACTTC,CASSLTREGVLSEQYF,TRBJ2-7,few,TRBV7-9,TRBD2,16
TGTGCCAGCAGTGATGGGACTAGCAGATCGAACAATGAGCAGTTCTTC,CASSDGTSRSNNEQFF,TRBJ2-1,few,TRBV12-3/TRBV12-4,TRBD2,16
TGTGCCAGCAGTCGCGTAGCGGGGGGGCTGACCGGGGAGCTGTTTTTT,CASSRVAGGLTGELFF,TRBJ2-2,NA,TRBV6-5,TRBD2,16
TGTGCCAGCAGCCTTTGGACTAGCGGGGGGTATGATACGCAGTATTTT,CASSLWTSGGYDTQYF,TRBJ2-3,few,TRBV7-9,TRBD2,16
TGCGCCAGCCCGAAGATGGGACCGGGGTCCTACAATGAGCAGTTCTTC,CASPKMGPGSYNEQFF,TRBJ2-1,NA,TRBV5-1,NA,16
TGTGCCAGCAGCTCCCTTGGGGGAGGGGGCATTGCGACCCAGTACTTC,CASSSLGGGGIATQYF,TRBJ2-5,NA,TRBV7-2,NA,16
TGCGCCAGCAGTCAAAAACCGGGACAGGGAGGTGAAAAACTGTTTTTT,CASSQKPGQGGEKLFF,TRBJ1-4,NA,TRBV5-1,TRBD1,16
TGTGGTGCTAGCGGGGGGGGCCGGGAGCTGTTTTTT,CGASGGGRELFF,TRBJ2-2,NA,TRBV6-6,TRBD2,12
TGCAGCGTTGAGGAGAAGAGCTACGAGCAGTACTTC,CSVEEKSYEQYF,TRBJ2-7,many,TRBV29-1,NA,12
TGTGCCAGCAGTTTAGAGGACAGGAGGTACTTC,CASSLEDRRYF,TRBJ2-5,NA,TRBV28,TRBD1,11
TGCAGCGTAGGCATCGAGCGGTTCTTC,CSVGIERFF,TRBJ2-1,NA,TRBV29-1,NA,9
TGTGCCAGCAGCCGATCAGGGTCCGAGAAGTCTAATGAAAAACGGTTTTTT,CASSRSGSEKSNEKRFF,TRBJ1-4,NA,TRBV4-2,NA,17
TGTGCCAGCAGTTTATTCGTCTCCTACGAGCAGTACTTC,CASSLFVSYEQYF,TRBJ2-7,NA,TRBV27,NA,13
TGTGCCGGCAGTTACCGCTCTAGCGCAATCTTCACAGATACGCAGTATTTT,CAGSYRSSAIFTDTQYF,TRBJ2-3,NA,TRBV6-2/TRBV6-3,NA,17
TGTGCCAGCAGCCAAGAACTGGGGCCCATTAGGGGCTACACCTTC,CASSQELGPIRGYTF,TRBJ1-2,NA,TRBV14,NA,15
TGTGCCACCAGCAGTCCGGGATTTTACGAGCAGTACTTC,CATSSPGFYEQYF,TRBJ2-7,NA,TRBV15,NA,13
TGTGCCACCGGACTAGCGGATTACAATGAGCAGTTCTTC,CATGLADYNEQFF,TRBJ2-1,few,TRBV10-3,TRBD2,13
TGCAGTGCTGAGGGGGACAATAGCAATCAGCCCCAGCATTTT,CSAEGDNSNQPQHF,TRBJ1-5,few,TRBV20-1,NA,14
TGTGCCAGCAGCGGGGAGCCTTACAATGAGCAGTTCTTC,CASSGEPYNEQFF,TRBJ2-1,NA,TRBV2,NA,13
TGTGCCAGCAGCGTGATGACCGGGACTAGCGGGGGGACTAGCACAGATACGCAGTATTTT,CASSVMTGTSGGTSTDTQYF,TRBJ2-3,NA,TRBV9,TRBD2,20
TGTGCCAGCAGTTACACGACAGGGGCTGAAGCTTTCTTT,CASSYTTGAEAFF,TRBJ1-1,NA,TRBV6-6,TRBD1,13
TGCAGTGCTAGTGGGGGACAGGTGACTTCCTATGGCTACACCTTC,CSASGGQVTSYGYTF,TRBJ1-2,few,TRBV20-1,TRBD1,15
TGTGCCAGCAGCGCGGGGGCCGATTCACCCCTCCACTTT,CASSAGADSPLHF,TRBJ1-6,few,TRBV9,NA,13
TGCGCCAGCAGCTCCGGGACAGGGTACAATGAGCAGTTCTTC,CASSSGTGYNEQFF,TRBJ2-1,many,TRBV5-1,TRBD1,14
TGTGCCACCAGCAGACCCCCAGAGACCCAGTACTTC,CATSRPPETQYF,TRBJ2-5,NA,TRBV15,NA,12
TGTGCCACCAGTGATTCACGTCGGGGGTATGGCTACACCTTC,CATSDSRRGYGYTF,TRBJ1-2,few,TRBV24-1,NA,14
TGCGCCAGCAGCCAGGAAGGACGAGACAGGGGGCGAAATTCACCCCTCCACTTT,CASSQEGRDRGRNSPLHF,TRBJ1-6,NA,TRBV4-1,TRBD1,18
TGTGCCAGCAGCTCCGAAGCGGGGCCCCAAGAGACCCAGTACTTC,CASSSEAGPQETQYF,TRBJ2-5,many,TRBV7-9,TRBD2,15
TGTGCCGCCGCCGGGCAGCCGAACACTGAAGCTTTCTTT,CAAAGQPNTEAFF,TRBJ1-1,few,TRBV30,NA,13
TGCGCCAGCAGCCAAATTGGACAGGGGCCGATATTCTATGGCTACACCTTC,CASSQIGQGPIFYGYTF,TRBJ1-2,NA,TRBV4-1,TRBD1,17
TGTGCCAGCAGCCCCCTCGCCGTGGGGCCCCCCACCGCCGGGGAGCTGTTTTTT,CASSPLAVGPPTAGELFF,TRBJ2-2,NA,TRBV7-3,NA,18
TGCGCCAGCAGCTCAGTACCACAGGGATCGGAGAACATTCAGTACTTC,CASSSVPQGSENIQYF,TRBJ2-4,few,TRBV5-1,NA,16
TGTGCCAGCAGCTTAGTGGGACCGCAGAGGGATGGCTACACCTTC,CASSLVGPQRDGYTF,TRBJ1-2,NA,TRBV7-9,NA,15
TGTGCCAGCAGCGTACAGGGACTAGCGGGGGGCAGGAGTGAGCAGTTCTTC,CASSVQGLAGGRSEQFF,TRBJ2-1,NA,TRBV9,TRBD2,17
TGCAGTGCTAGGCAGGGGCCAGAATTGAACACTGAAGCTTTCTTT,CSARQGPELNTEAFF,TRBJ1-1,NA,TRBV20-1,NA,15
TGTGCCGCGGGAGGGTCAGATACGCAGTATTTT,CAAGGSDTQYF,TRBJ2-3,NA,TRBV11-2,TRBD2,11
TGCAGTGCTAGGGGGAGGATCTATAATTCACCCCTCCACTTT,CSARGRIYNSPLHF,TRBJ1-6,NA,TRBV20-1,NA,14
TGCAGCGTTGTTGTTCCAACCGACAGGGTGGGGGATACGCAGTATTTT,CSVVVPTDRVGDTQYF,TRBJ2-3,many,TRBV29-1,TRBD1,16